A selection of T cell receptor beta chains follows, all from one sample in a study of CD8 T cells in ankylosing spondylitis. TCRdb independently ran MiXCR on the 5' RACE reads; one entry per CDR3 protein. The sample lists 50,000 to 75,000 distinct CDR3 sequences; approximately 6% were seen once. The material sequenced was synovial fluid, either unsorted or a sorted T cell fraction (not recorded which). Receptors originate from a male donor with ankylosing spondylitis. Both conserved end residues are part of each CDR3. D genes are given only for firm matches. Expanded clones get a size class; other rows say once, few or many, or leave the size out.

>medium-sized|TRBJ2-1|NA|TRBV5-1
CASSLGRHRQFF
TGCGCCAGCAGCTTGGGACGACACCGGCAGTTCTTC
>many|TRBJ1-1|NA|TRBV28
CASRHTEAFF
TGTGCCAGCAGGCACACTGAAGCTTTCTTT
>many|TRBJ2-3|NA|TRBV28
CASSGWGADTQYF
TGTGCCAGCAGTGGGTGGGGAGCAGATACGCAGTATTTT
>many|TRBJ2-3|TRBD2|TRBV28
CASTLAATDTQYF
TGTGCCAGCACCCTAGCGGCGACAGATACGCAGTATTTT
>few|TRBJ2-7|TRBD1|TRBV15
CATTKGQSSYEQYF
TGTGCCACCACTAAGGGACAGTCCTCCTACGAGCAGTACTTC
>NA|TRBJ1-4|TRBD1|TRBV7-8
CASSFVRDRGRVGEKLFF
TGTGCCAGCAGCTTCGTTAGGGACAGGGGGCGAGTCGGTGAAAAACTGTTTTTT
>NA|TRBJ2-3|NA|TRBV12-3/TRBV12-4
CASSLGGWTDTQYF
TGTGCCAGCAGTTTGGGGGGTTGGACAGATACGCAGTATTTT
>NA|TRBJ2-7|NA|TRBV28
CASSSGYGYEQYF
TGTGCCAGCAGCTCAGGATATGGCTACGAGCAGTACTTC
>many|TRBJ2-2|NA|TRBV18
CASSPTGTTNTGELFF
TGTGCCAGTTCGCCGACCGGGACAACAAACACCGGGGAGCTGTTTTTT
>many|TRBJ2-2|NA|TRBV24-1
CATASSGEGTGELFF
TGTGCCACCGCCTCTTCAGGGGAAGGGACCGGGGAGCTGTTTTTT
>many|TRBJ2-7|NA|TRBV2
CASIRERYEQYF
TGTGCCAGCATCCGGGAGCGCTACGAGCAGTACTTC
>many|TRBJ1-6|TRBD1|TRBV9
CASSGTGTANSYNSPLHF
TGTGCCAGCAGCGGAACCGGGACAGCAAACTCCTATAATTCACCCCTCCACTTT
>few|TRBJ2-3|NA|TRBV5-1
CASSPTGSTDTQYF
TGCGCCAGCAGCCCTACGGGTAGCACAGATACGCAGTATTTT
>NA|TRBJ2-3|TRBD2|TRBV7-2
CASSISGGSTDTQYF
TGTGCCAGCAGCATTAGCGGGGGTAGCACAGATACGCAGTATTTT
>NA|TRBJ1-5|NA|TRBV12-3/TRBV12-4
CASSLRQVGQTLQGTGNQPQHF
TGTGCCAGCAGTTTACGGCAAGTCGGACAGACCCTCCAAGGTACAGGCAATCAGCCCCAGCATTTT
>many|TRBJ2-1|TRBD2|TRBV27
CASRGRLAGGLYNEQFF
TGTGCCAGCAGGGGCAGACTAGCGGGAGGGCTCTACAATGAGCAGTTCTTC
>NA|TRBJ2-7|TRBD1|TRBV23-1
CARAGGAGWYEQYF
TGCGCCAGGGCAGGGGGCGCGGGTTGGTACGAGCAGTACTTC